Included here is one T cell receptor beta chain sequence, with context. As yet, its antigen is unknown. Produced via immunoSEQ multiplex PCR; TCRdb's table is partial and in-frame only. The data contain about 2,200 clones, 37% of them singletons. The CDR3 length is 16 residues. The V end was cut by 0 bases, the J end by 3 bases, with 13 bases between. Germline CDR1 is SGHRS and CDR2 is YFSETQ. This sample stems from a study of T cells in localized non-small cell lung cancer. The study's findings and limits: Longer survival (overall) was linked to higher T cell density in blood. The highest T cell clonality was in uninvolved adjacent lung, above tumor. Within adjacent lung there appeared a median roughly 60 of the top 100 tumor clones.

The source of this sequence is an older female donor with stage I lung adenocarcinoma. The chain couples TRBV5-1 to TRBJ2-1; possibly TRBD1 for D (6 bases). Material: lung tumor tissue, obtained before any cancer treatment. The CDR3 protein is CASSLVDSLYYNEQFF. The CDR3 coding sequence is TGCGCCAGCAGCTTGGTGGACAGCCTTTACTACAATGAGCAGTTCTTC.